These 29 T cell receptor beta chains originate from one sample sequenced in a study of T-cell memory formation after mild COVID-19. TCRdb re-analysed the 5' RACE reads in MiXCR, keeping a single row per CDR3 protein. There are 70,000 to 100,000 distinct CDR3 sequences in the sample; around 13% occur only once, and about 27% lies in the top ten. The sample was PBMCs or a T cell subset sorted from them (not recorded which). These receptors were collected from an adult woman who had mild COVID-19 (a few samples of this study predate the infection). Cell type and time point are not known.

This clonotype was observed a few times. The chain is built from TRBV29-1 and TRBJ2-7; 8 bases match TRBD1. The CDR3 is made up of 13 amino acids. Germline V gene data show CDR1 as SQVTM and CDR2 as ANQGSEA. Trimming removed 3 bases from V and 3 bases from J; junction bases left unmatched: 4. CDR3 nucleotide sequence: TGCAGCGTTGACGCAGGGGGCCTCTACGAGCAGTACTTC. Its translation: CSVDAGGLYEQYF.

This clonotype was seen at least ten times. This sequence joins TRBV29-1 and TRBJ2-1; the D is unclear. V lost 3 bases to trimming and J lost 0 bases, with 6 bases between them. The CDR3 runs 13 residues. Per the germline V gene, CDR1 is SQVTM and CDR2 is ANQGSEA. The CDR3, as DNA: TGCAGCGTTGAGTTCCACTCCTACAATGAGCAGTTCTTC. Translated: CSVEFHSYNEQFF.

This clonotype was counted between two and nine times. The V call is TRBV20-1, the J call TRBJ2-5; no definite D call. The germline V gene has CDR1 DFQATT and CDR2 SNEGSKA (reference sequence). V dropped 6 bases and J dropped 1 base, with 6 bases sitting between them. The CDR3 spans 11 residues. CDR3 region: CSAHPQETQYF. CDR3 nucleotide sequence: TGCAGTGCCCACCCCCAAGAGACCCAGTACTTC.

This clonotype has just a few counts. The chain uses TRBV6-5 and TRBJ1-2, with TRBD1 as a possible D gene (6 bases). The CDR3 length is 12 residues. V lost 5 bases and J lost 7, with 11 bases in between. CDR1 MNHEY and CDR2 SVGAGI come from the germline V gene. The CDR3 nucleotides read TGTGCCAGCAGTCGGGACACTGGTGGCTACACCTTC. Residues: CASSRDTGGYTF.

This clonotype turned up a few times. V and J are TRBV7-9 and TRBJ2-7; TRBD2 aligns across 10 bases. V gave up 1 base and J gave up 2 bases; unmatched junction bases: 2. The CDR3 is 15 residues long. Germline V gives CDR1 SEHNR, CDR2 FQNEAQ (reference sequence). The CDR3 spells CASSLVLAGAYEQYF. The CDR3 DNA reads TGTGCCAGCAGCTTAGTTCTAGCGGGGGCCTACGAGCAGTACTTC. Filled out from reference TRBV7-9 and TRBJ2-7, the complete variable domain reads DTGVSQNPRHKITKRGQNVTFRCDPISEHNRLYWYRQTLGQGPEFLTYFQNEAQLEKSRLLSDRFSAERPKGSFSTLEIQRTEQGDSAMYLCASSLVLAGAYEQYFGPGTRLTVT.

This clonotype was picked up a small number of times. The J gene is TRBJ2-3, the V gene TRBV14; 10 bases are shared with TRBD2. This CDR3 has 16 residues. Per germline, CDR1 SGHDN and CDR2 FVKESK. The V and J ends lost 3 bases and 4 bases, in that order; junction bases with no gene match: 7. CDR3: CASSHASSGGADTQYF. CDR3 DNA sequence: TGTGCCAGCAGCCATGCTTCTAGCGGGGGTGCAGATACGCAGTATTTT.

The CDR3 region is CASSGQRGNTEAFF. The CDR3 DNA sequence: TGTGCCAGCAGCGGCCAGAGGGGGAACACTGAAGCTTTCTTT. The chain has TRBV7-9 and TRBJ1-1; D may be TRBD1 (5 bases). The CDR3 covers 14 residues. Germline assignment: CDR1 SEHNR and CDR2 FQNEAQ (reference sequence). V lost 5 bases and J 1 base, leaving 11 bases between the germline ends. The whole variable domain, filled in from reference TRBV7-9 and TRBJ1-1, reads DTGVSQNPRHKITKRGQNVTFRCDPISEHNRLYWYRQTLGQGPEFLTYFQNEAQLEKSRLLSDRFSAERPKGSFSTLEIQRTEQGDSAMYLCASSGQRGNTEAFFGQGTRLTVV.

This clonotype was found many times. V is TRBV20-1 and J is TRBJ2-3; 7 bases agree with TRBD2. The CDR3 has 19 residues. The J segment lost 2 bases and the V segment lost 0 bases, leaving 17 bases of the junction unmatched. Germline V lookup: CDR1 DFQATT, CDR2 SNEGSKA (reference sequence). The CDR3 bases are TGCAGTGCTAGAGATCAGCTAGCGGCCAACCCACATTACACAGATACGCAGTATTTT. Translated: CSARDQLAANPHYTDTQYF.

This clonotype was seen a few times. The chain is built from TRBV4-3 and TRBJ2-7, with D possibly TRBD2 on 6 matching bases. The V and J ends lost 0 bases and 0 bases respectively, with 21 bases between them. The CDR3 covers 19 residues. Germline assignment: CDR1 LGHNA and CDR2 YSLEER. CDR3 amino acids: CASSQDIPGRDTSSYEQYF. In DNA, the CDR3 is TGCGCCAGCAGCCAAGATATCCCCGGGAGAGATACTAGCTCCTACGAGCAGTACTTC.

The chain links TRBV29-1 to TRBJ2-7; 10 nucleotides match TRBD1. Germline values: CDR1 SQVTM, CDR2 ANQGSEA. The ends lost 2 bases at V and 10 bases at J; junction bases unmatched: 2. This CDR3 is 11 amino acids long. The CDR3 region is CSVERDRGQYF. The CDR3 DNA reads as TGCAGCGTTGAAAGGGACAGGGGTCAGTACTTC.

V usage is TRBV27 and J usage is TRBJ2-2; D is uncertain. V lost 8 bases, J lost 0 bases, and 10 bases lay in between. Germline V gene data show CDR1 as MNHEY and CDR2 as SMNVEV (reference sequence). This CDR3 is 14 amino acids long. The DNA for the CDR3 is TGTGCCAGCGGGTTACAGACGAACACCGGGGAGCTGTTTTTT. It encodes CASGLQTNTGELFF.

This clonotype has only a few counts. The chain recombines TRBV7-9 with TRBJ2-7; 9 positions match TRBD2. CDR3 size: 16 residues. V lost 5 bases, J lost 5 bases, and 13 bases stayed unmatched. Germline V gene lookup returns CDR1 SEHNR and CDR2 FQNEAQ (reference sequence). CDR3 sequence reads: CASSLHLAGGLNEQYF. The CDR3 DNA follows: TGTGCCAGCAGCCTCCATTTGGCGGGAGGGCTCAACGAGCAGTACTTC.

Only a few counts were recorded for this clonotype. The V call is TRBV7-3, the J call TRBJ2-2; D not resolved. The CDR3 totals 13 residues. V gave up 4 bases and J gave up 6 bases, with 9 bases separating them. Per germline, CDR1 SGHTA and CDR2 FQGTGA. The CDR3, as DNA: TGTGCCAGCAGCTCCCAGGTGGCCGGGGAGCTGTTTTTT. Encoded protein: CASSSQVAGELFF.

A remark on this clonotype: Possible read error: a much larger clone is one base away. The CDR3 coding sequence is TGTGCCAGCAGTGAATATGCGCTCGCAGATACGCAGTATTTT. It yields the protein CASSEYALADTQYF. V usage is TRBV25-1 and J usage is TRBJ2-3; D ambiguous. This CDR3 region has 14 residues. Germline V lookup: CDR1 MGHDK, CDR2 SYGVNS. Trimming shortened V by 0 bases and J by 4 bases, and 8 bases separated the two germline ends.

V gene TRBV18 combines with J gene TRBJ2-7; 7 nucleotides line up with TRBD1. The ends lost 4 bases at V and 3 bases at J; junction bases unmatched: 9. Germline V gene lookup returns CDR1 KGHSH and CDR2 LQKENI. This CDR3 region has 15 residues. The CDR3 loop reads CASSQKRDSSYEQYF. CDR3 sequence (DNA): TGTGCCAGCTCACAAAAACGGGACAGTAGCTACGAGCAGTACTTC.

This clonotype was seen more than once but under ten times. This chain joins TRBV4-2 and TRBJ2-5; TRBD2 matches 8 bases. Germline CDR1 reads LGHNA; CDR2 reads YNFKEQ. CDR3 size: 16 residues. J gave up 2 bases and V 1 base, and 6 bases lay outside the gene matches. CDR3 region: CASSQGTSGLQETQYF. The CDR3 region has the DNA TGTGCCAGCAGCCAAGGTACTAGCGGCTTACAAGAGACCCAGTACTTC.

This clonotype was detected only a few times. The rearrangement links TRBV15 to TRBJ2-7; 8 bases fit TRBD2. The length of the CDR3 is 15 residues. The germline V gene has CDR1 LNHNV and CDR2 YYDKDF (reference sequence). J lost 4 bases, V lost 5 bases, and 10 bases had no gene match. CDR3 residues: CATSPGAGAGYEQYF. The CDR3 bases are TGTGCCACCAGCCCTGGAGCGGGGGCGGGTTACGAGCAGTACTTC. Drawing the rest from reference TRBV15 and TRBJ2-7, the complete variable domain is DAMVIQNPRYQVTQFGKPVTLSCSQTLNHNVMYWYQQKSSQAPKLLFHYYDKDFNNEADTPDNFQSRRPNTSFCFLDIRSPGLGDTAMYLCATSPGAGAGYEQYFGPGTRLTVT.

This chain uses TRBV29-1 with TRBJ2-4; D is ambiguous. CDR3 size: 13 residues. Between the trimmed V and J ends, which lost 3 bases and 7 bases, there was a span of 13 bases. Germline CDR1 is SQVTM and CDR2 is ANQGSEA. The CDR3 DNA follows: TGCAGCGTTGAGGAGCACGGGCAGAACATTCAGTACTTC. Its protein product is CSVEEHGQNIQYF.

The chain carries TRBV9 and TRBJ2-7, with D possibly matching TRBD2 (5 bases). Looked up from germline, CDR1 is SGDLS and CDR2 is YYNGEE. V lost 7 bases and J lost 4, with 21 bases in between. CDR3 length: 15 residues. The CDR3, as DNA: TGTGCCAGCGCCCCCGGTCCAGCGGAGAGTTACGAGCAGTACTTC. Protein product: CASAPGPAESYEQYF.

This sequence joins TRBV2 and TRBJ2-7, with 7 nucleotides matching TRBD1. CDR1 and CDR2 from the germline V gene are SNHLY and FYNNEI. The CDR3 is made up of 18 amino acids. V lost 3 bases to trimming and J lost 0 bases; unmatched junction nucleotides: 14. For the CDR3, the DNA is TGTGCCAGCAGTGAGCCACCTGGACAGGTCGTCAGCTCCTACGAGCAGTACTTC. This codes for CASSEPPGQVVSSYEQYF.

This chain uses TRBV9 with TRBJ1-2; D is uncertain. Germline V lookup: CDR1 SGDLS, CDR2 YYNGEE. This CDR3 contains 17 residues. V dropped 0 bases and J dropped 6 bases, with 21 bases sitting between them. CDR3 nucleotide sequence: TGTGCCAGCAGCGTAGACCCCACCGGTTCGGGGTCCGATGGCTACACCTTC. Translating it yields CASSVDPTGSGSDGYTF. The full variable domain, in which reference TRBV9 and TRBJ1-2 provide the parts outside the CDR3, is DSGVTQTPKHLITATGQRVTLRCSPRSGDLSVYWYQQSLDQGLQFLIQYYNGEERAKGNILERFSAQQFPDLHSELNLSSLELGDSALYFCASSVDPTGSGSDGYTFGSGTRLTVV.

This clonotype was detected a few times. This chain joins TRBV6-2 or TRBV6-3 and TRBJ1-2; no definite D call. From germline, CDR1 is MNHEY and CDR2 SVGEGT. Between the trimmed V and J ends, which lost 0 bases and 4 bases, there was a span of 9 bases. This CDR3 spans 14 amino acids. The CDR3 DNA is TGTGCCAGCAGTTACTCGGAGGTGATCTATGGCTACACCTTC. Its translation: CASSYSEVIYGYTF.

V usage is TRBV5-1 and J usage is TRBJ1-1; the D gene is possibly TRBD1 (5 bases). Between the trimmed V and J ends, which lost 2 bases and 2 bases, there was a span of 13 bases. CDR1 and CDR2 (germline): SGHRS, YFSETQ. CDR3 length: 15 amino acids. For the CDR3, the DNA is TGCGCCAGCAGCTTATCTTCAGGGATTAACACTGAAGCTTTCTTT. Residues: CASSLSSGINTEAFF.

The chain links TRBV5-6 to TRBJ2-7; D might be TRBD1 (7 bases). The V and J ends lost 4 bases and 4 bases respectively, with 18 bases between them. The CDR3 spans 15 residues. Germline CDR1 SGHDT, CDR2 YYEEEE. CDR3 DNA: TGTGCCAGCAGCCCACTCGAAGCAGGGGGGTACGAGCAGTACTTC. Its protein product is CASSPLEAGGYEQYF. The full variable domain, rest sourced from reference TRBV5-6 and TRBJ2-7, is DAGVTQSPTHLIKTRGQQVTLRCSPKSGHDTVSWYQQALGQGPQFIFQYYEEEERQRGNFPDRFSGHQFPNYSSELNVNALLLGDSALYLCASSPLEAGGYEQYFGPGTRLTVT.

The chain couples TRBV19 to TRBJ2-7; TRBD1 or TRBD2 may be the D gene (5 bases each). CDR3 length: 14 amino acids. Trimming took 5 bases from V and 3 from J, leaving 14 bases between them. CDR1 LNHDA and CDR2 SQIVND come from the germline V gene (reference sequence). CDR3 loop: CASSGTIGYYEQYF. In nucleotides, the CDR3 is TGTGCCAGTAGTGGGACCATTGGGTACTACGAGCAGTACTTC.

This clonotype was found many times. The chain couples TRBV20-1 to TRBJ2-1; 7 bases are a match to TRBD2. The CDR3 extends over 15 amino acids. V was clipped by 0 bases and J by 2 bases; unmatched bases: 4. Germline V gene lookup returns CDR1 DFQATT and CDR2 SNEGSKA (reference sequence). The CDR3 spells CSAREGLVAYNEQFF. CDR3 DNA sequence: TGCAGTGCTAGAGAAGGACTAGTTGCCTACAATGAGCAGTTCTTC.

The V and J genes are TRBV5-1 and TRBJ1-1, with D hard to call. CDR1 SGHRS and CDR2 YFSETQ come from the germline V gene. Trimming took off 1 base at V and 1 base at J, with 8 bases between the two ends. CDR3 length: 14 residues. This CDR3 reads CASSLSAPNTEAFF. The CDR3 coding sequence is TGCGCCAGCAGCTTGTCGGCACCGAACACTGAAGCTTTCTTT.

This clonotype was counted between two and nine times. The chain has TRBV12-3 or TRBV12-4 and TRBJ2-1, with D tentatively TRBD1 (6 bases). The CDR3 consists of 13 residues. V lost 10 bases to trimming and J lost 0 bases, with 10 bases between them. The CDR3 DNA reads TGTGCCATCACAGGGAGCTCCTACAATGAGCAGTTCTTC. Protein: CAITGSSYNEQFF.

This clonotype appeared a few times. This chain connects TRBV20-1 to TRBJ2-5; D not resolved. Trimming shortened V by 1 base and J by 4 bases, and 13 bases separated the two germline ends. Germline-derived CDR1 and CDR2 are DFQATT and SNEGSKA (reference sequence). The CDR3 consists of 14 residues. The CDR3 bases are TGCAGTGCTAGAGGACAATTGCATGGAGAGACCCAGTACTTC. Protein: CSARGQLHGETQYF.